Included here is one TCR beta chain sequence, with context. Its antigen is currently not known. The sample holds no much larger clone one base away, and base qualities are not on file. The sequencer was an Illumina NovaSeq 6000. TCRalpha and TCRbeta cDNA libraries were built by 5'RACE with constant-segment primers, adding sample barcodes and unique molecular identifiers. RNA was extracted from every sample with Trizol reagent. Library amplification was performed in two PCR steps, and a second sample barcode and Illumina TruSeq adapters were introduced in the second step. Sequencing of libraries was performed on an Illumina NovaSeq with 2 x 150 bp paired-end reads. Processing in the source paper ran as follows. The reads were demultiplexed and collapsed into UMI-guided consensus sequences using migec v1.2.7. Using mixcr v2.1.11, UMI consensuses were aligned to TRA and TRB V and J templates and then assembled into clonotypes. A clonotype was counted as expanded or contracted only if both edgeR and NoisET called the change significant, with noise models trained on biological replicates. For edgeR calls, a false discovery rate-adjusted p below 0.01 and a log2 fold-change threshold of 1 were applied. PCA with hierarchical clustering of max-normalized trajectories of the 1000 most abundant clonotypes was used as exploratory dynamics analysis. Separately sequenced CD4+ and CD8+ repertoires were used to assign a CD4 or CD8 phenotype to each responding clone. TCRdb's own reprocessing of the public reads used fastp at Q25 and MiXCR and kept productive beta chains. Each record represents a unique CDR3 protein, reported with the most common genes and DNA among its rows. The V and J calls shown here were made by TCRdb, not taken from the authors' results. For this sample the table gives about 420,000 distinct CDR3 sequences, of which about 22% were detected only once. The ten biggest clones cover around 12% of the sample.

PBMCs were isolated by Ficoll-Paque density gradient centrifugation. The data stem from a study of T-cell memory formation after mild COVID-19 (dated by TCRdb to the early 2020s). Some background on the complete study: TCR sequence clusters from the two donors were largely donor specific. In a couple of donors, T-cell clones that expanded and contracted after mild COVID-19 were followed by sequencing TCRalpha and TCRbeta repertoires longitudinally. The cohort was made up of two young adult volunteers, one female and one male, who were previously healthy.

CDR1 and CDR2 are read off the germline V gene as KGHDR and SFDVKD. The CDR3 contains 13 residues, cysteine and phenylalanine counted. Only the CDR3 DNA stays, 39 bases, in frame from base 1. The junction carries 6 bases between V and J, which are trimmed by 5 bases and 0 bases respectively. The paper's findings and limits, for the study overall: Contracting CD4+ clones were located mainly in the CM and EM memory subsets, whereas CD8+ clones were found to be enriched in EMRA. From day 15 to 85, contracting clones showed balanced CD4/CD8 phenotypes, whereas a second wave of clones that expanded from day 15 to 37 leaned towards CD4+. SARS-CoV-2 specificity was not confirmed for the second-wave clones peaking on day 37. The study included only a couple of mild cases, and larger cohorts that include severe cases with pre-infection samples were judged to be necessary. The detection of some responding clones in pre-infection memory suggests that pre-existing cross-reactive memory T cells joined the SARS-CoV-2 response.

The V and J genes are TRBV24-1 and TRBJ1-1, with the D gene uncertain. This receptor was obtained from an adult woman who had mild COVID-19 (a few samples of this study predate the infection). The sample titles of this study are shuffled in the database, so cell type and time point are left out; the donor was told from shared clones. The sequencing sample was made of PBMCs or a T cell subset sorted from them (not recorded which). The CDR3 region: CATSGPMNTEAFF. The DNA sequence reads TGTGCCACCAGTGGACCAATGAACACTGAAGCTTTCTTT.